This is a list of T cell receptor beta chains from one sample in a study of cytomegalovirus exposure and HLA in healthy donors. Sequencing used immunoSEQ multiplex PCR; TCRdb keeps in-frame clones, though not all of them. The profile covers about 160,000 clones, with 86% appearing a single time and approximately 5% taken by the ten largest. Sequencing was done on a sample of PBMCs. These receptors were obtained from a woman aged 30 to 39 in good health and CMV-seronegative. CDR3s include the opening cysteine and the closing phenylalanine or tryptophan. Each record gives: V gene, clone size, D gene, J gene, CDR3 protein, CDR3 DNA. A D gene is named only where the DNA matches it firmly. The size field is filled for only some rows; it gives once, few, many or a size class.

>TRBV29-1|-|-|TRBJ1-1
CSVDFRSRTRDHPGGTEAFF
TGCAGCGTTGATTTCCGATCGCGAACCAGGGACCACCCCGGGGGCACTGAAGCTTTCTTT
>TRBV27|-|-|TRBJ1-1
CASSFYSRGPKAWNTEAFF
TGTGCCAGCAGTTTCTACTCGCGAGGACCGAAGGCGTGGAACACTGAAGCTTTCTTT
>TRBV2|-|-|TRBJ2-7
CASSREAYEQYF
TGTGCCAGCAGCCGGGAAGCCTACGAGCAGTACTTC
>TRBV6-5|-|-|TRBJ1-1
CASSYSPGTEAFF
TGTGCCAGCAGTTACTCGCCGGGGACTGAAGCTTTCTTT
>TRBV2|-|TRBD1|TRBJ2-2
CASSGQGGGTGELFF
TGTGCCAGCAGTGGACAGGGGGGAGGCACCGGGGAGCTGTTTTTT
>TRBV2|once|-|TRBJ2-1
CASSETEGRNEQFF
TGTGCCAGCAGTGAGACAGAGGGCAGAAATGAGCAGTTCTTC
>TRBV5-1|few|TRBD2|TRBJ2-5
CASSPTERGGETQYF
TGCGCCAGCAGCCCGACTGAGCGGGGGGGAGAGACCCAGTACTTC
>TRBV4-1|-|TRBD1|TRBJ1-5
CASSHAGTGNQPQHF
TGCGCCAGCAGCCATGCCGGGACAGGGAATCAGCCCCAGCATTTT
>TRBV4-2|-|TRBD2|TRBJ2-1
CASSQLAGGDNEQFF
TGTGCCAGCAGCCAGCTAGCGGGGGGCGACAATGAGCAGTTCTTC
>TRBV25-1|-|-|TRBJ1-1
CASTEGPEAFF
TGTGCCAGCACGGAAGGGCCTGAAGCTTTCTTT
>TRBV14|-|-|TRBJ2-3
CASSHQGPTTETSGTQYF
TGTGCCAGCAGCCACCAGGGACCGACAACAGAAACCAGCGGGACGCAGTATTTT
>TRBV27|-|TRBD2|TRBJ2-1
CASSPPGTSVLSSYNEQFF
TGTGCCAGCAGTCCACCCGGGACTAGCGTTTTAAGCTCCTACAATGAGCAGTTCTTC
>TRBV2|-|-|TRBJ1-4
CASSQGESIEGKLFF
TGTGCCAGCAGCCAAGGGGAAAGCATCGAGGGGAAACTGTTTTTT
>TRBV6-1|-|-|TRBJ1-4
CASKSGSLNEKLFF
TGTGCCAGCAAATCCGGGTCCCTTAATGAAAAACTGTTTTTT